Reported below is one T cell receptor (beta chain). This CDR3 has 15 amino acids. Germline V lookup: CDR1 MGHRA, CDR2 YSYEKL. This record belongs to a study of CXCR3-negative and CXCR3-positive naive CD8 T cells. The authors prepared UMI-labeled TRB cDNA libraries by 5' RACE. TCRdb derives one entry per CDR3 protein from the 5' RACE reads, leaving out DNA. The data show about 120,000 distinct CDR3 sequences, and the top ten clones hold roughly 0.29%. V usage is TRBV4-1 and J usage is TRBJ2-5; no DNA is available, so the TRBD1 call from TCRdb remains unchecked. Sequenced: naive CXCR3- CD8+ T cells from blood. As to subset: CD45RO-CCR7+CD27+CD95- naive CD8+ T cells lacking CXCR3 (TNR3-). This sequence was found in a human donor in good health. Some clones in this sample may be carry-over from other donors' samples. This CDR3 reads CASSHSNRGQETQYF.